These T cell receptor beta chains were read from a single sample in a study of blood T cell repertoires in COVID-19. Only in-frame clones appear in the TCRdb table, and some are missing; sequencing was by immunoSEQ multiplex PCR. The table shows over 150,000 clones, with 77% occurring only once. The sequenced material came from peripheral blood. All receptors come from a man in his 70s with acute or convalescent COVID-19. CDR3s leave out the opening cysteine and the closing phenylalanine or tryptophan.

V	J	CDR3
TRBV6-5	TRBJ2-5	ASSYSIMGETQY
TRBV19	TRBJ2-7	ASNPGTSGDYEQY
TRBV19	TRBJ2-3	ASRIGTSLDGDTQY
TRBV4-1	TRBJ1-5	ASSQHVRDRQPQH
TRBV6-5	TRBJ1-2	ASTPRGGGGYT
TRBV18	TRBJ1-2	ASSPPMGGRIFGYT
TRBV6-5	TRBJ1-1	ASFSPSMNTEAF
TRBV25-1	TRBJ2-2	ASSPGTDYTGELF
TRBV6-2/TRBV6-3	TRBJ2-1	ASSYPGLGEQF
TRBV11-1	TRBJ2-7	ASSDRQGTYEQY
TRBV30	TRBJ1-1	AWATGVNTEAF
TRBV9	TRBJ2-1	ASSISDRPNEQF
TRBV24-1	TRBJ2-5	ATSEGLGGTQY
TRBV6-5	TRBJ1-1	ASSFQANTEAF
TRBV28	TRBJ1-2	ASSTGIYGYT
TRBV6-2/TRBV6-3	TRBJ2-7	ASSYGREGHDEQY
TRBV6-4	TRBJ1-1	ASLQGNTEAF